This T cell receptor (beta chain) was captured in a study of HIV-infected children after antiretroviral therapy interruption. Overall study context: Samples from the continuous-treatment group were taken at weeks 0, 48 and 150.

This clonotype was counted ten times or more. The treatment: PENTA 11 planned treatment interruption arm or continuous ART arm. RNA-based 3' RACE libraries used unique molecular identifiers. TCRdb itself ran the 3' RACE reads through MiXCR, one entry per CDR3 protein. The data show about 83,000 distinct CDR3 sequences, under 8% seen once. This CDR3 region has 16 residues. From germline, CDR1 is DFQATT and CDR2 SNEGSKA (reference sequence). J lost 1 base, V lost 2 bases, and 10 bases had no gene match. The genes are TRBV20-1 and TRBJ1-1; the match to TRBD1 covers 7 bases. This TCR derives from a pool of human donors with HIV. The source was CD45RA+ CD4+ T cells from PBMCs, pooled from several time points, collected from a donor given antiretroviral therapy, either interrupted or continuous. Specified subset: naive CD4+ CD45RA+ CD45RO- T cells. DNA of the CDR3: TGCAGTGCTAGACCACCAGCGACAGGGCCGAACACTGAAGCTTTCTTT. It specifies CSARPPATGPNTEAFF.